These T cell receptor beta chains were read from a single sample in a study of response to subunit inactivated influenza vaccine. One entry per CDR3 protein, called by TCRdb with MiXCR from the RT-PCR reads. Of just over 300,000 distinct CDR3 sequences listed, approximately 23% are singletons. Material: PBMCs from blood, obtained around 22 months after vaccination. The receptors come from a man aged 45 to 75 who received an inactivated influenza vaccine. CDR3s include the opening cysteine and the closing phenylalanine or tryptophan. The D gene is left open where the match is weak. Clone size is stated in some rows and not others, as once, few, many or a class when expanded.

TRBV5-5	once	.	TRBJ2-5	TGTGCCAGCAGCTCGGACTGGTTATCACAAGAGACCCAGTACTTC	CASSSDWLSQETQYF
TRBV7-8	few	TRBD2	TRBJ2-7	TGTGCCAGCAGCTCGGGACTAGCGGGAGGCCCTGACTCCTACGAGCAGTACTTC	CASSSGLAGGPDSYEQYF
TRBV11-1	.	.	TRBJ2-7	TGTGCCAGCAGCTTCCGGGACACCTACGAGCAGTACTTC	CASSFRDTYEQYF
TRBV4-1	.	.	TRBJ1-5	TGCGCCAGCAGCCAAGAAGGGTGGCAGGGATTTCAGCCCCAGCATTTT	CASSQEGWQGFQPQHF
TRBV6-2/TRBV6-3	.	.	TRBJ2-5	TGTGCCAGCAGTTCCCATGACTCGGTCGGAGAGACCCAGTACTTC	CASSSHDSVGETQYF
TRBV5-1	.	.	TRBJ2-1	TGCGCCAGCAAGAGGGGGGCAGGGTCCTACAATGAGCAGTTCTTC	CASKRGAGSYNEQFF
TRBV20-1	few	TRBD1	TRBJ1-2	TGCAGTGCTAGAGATCGACAGGGGGCAATTGGCTACACCTTC	CSARDRQGAIGYTF
TRBV4-3	.	.	TRBJ1-4	TGCGCCAGCAGCCAAGTGTACGGTGCAACTAATGAAAAACTGTTTTTT	CASSQVYGATNEKLFF
TRBV30	.	TRBD1	TRBJ1-2	TGTGCCTGGGAAGGGACAGGAGCTAACTATGTCTACACCTTC	CAWEGTGANYVYTF
TRBV6-1	.	.	TRBJ1-5	TGTGCCAGCAGTGAAGGGCAGGGGAATCAGCCCCAGCATTTT	CASSEGQGNQPQHF
TRBV5-5	.	.	TRBJ2-7	TGTGCCAGCAGCAAAGACCCGTACTTC	CASSKDPYF
TRBV12-3/TRBV12-4	few	.	TRBJ1-5	TGTGCCAGCAGTTTAAATTGGCTTTTGCGAAGCAATCAGCCCCAGCATTTT	CASSLNWLLRSNQPQHF
TRBV12-3/TRBV12-4	.	.	TRBJ1-2	TGTGCCAGCAGTTTCGGTCCCCAGGGCCGTTATGGCTACACCTTC	CASSFGPQGRYGYTF
TRBV7-9	few	.	TRBJ2-3	TGTGCCAGCAGCTTGACACAGGGTGGCCCCACAGATACGCAGTATTTT	CASSLTQGGPTDTQYF
TRBV29-1	few	TRBD1	TRBJ2-1	TGCAGCGTTGACAACAGGGGGTACTACAATGAGCAGTTCTTC	CSVDNRGYYNEQFF
TRBV27	.	TRBD2	TRBJ2-7	TGTGCCAGCAGTATTATAGCGGGGGGGCCTAACGAGCAGTACTTC	CASSIIAGGPNEQYF
TRBV3-1	few	TRBD2	TRBJ2-7	TGTGCCAGCAGTCATTCTAGCGGGGGGCGCTACGAGCAGTACTTC	CASSHSSGGRYEQYF